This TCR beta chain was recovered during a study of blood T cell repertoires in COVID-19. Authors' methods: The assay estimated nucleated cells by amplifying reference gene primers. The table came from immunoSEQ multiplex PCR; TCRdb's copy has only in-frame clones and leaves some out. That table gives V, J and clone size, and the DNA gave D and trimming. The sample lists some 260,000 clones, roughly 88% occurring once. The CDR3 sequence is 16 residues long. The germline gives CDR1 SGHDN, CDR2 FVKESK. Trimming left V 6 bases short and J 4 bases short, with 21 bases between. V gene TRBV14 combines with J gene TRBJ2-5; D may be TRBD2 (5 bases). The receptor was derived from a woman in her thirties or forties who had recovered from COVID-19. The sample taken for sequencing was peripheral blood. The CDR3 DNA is TGTGCCAGCAGTCGTCAGGCGGGTGTCGGTGGAGAGACCCAGTACTTC. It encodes CASSRQAGVGGETQYF. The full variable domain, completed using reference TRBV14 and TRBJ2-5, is EAGVTQFPSHSVIEKGQTVTLRCDPISGHDNLYWYRRVMGKEIKFLLHFVKESKQDESGMPNNRFLAERTGGTYSTLKVQPAELEDSGVYFCASSRQAGVGGETQYFGPGTRLLVL.